The 22 T cell receptor beta chains presented below share a single source sample, sequenced in a study of graft-versus-host responses after intestinal transplantation. Repertoires were generated with immunoSEQ multiplex PCR, while TCRdb's copy carries only in-frame clones and drops some. The sample includes around 20,000 clones, 90% of them seen just once. The sequencing here drew on PBMCs, taken roughly 390 days after transplant. These receptors came from a human patient who received an intestinal transplant, so some T cells may come from the graft donor.

Of note for this clone: The sample has other DNA sequences that encode this CDR3 too. CDR3 loop: CASSVTTSGGADTQYF. The CDR3 DNA reads as TGTGCCAGCAGCGTAACGACTAGCGGGGGGGCGGATACGCAGTATTTT. J is TRBJ2-3 and V is TRBV9; TRBD2 matches 14 bases. The CDR3 loop spans 16 amino acids. CDR1 and CDR2 from the germline V gene are SGDLS and YYNGEE. V was pared by 1 base and J by 6 bases, with 4 bases of the junction left unmatched.

V is TRBV5-1 and J is TRBJ2-3; D is perhaps TRBD2 (6 bases). V was shortened by 0 bases and J by 0 bases, with 8 bases between the two germline ends. The CDR3 covers 15 residues. CDR1 is SGHRS and CDR2 is YFSETQ in the germline V gene. The CDR3 nucleotides read TGCGCCAGCAGCTTGGCCAGCGGGAGCACAGATACGCAGTATTTT. It encodes CASSLASGSTDTQYF.

The chain links TRBV4-1 to TRBJ2-2, with 8 positions matching TRBD1. V was clipped by 3 bases and J by 6 bases; unmatched bases: 6. This CDR3 comprises 15 residues. Per germline, CDR1 MGHRA and CDR2 YSYEKL. In DNA form, the CDR3 reads TGCGCCAGCAGCCATCGACAGGGGTTTGCCGGGGAGCTGTTTTTT. Its translation is CASSHRQGFAGELFF.

The chain joins TRBV7-9 to TRBJ2-1, with D hard to call. The CDR3 totals 13 residues. Germline CDR1 SEHNR, CDR2 FQNEAQ (reference sequence). V dropped 4 bases and J dropped 7 bases, with 11 bases sitting between them. The CDR3 DNA reads TGTGCCAGCAGCTCTAGTTCTTGGAATGAGCAGTTCTTC. Protein sequence: CASSSSSWNEQFF.

A few counts support this clone. The J gene is TRBJ1-1, the V gene TRBV6-1; D gene uncertain. From germline, CDR1 is MNHNS and CDR2 SASEGT. V lost 2 bases and J lost 2, with 24 bases in between. This CDR3 has 19 amino acids. DNA for the CDR3: TGTGCCAGCAGTGAACAAATAAGGACCATCACCTCCTCTAACACTGAAGCTTTCTTT. Protein product: CASSEQIRTITSSNTEAFF.

The rearrangement links TRBV10-1 to TRBJ1-2; D is unresolved. The length of the CDR3 is 17 residues. Germline values: CDR1 WNHNN, CDR2 SYGVQD (reference sequence). V lost 10 bases and J lost 0, with 24 bases in between. The CDR3 is CANTLGEHGPANYGYTF. CDR3 sequence (DNA): TGCGCCAACACCCTCGGGGAACACGGGCCGGCTAACTATGGCTACACCTTC.

The chain joins TRBV27 to TRBJ1-4; 9 nucleotides line up with TRBD1. J was trimmed by 5 bases and V by 8 bases; bases with no gene match: 18. Germline assignment: CDR1 MNHEY and CDR2 SMNVEV (reference sequence). This CDR3 has 18 amino acids. CDR3 nucleotide sequence: TGTGCCAGCGATAATAACAGGGGGCCAATTTTCCCAAATGAAAAACTGTTTTTT. It yields the protein CASDNNRGPIFPNEKLFF.

The chain joins TRBV6-5 to TRBJ2-7; maybe TRBD1 (6 bases). Germline V gene lookup returns CDR1 MNHEY and CDR2 SVGAGI. The ends were cut back, 5 bases at V and 6 bases at J, with 14 bases in the middle. The CDR3 spans 13 residues. CDR3: CASSEVEGGEQYF. Here the CDR3 DNA reads TGTGCCAGCAGTGAAGTGGAAGGGGGCGAGCAGTACTTC.

The DNA for the CDR3 is TGTGCCAGCAGCCCGGAGTCTAGCGGGGCCTACGAGCAGTACTTC. This gives the protein CASSPESSGAYEQYF. The rearrangement joins TRBV6-4 to TRBJ2-7; 9 bases agree with TRBD2. V dropped 6 bases and J dropped 2; count of bases not matched to a gene: 8. This CDR3 is 15 amino acids long. CDR1 is MRHNA, CDR2 SNTAGT, per germline.

The rearrangement joins TRBV7-9 to TRBJ1-2; 7 bases are a match to TRBD1. Trimming cost V 1 base and J 2 bases; bases outside gene matches: 7. This CDR3 spans 16 amino acids. Germline V gives CDR1 SEHNR, CDR2 FQNEAQ (reference sequence). For the CDR3, the DNA is TGTGCCAGCAGCTTAGAGTTACAGGGGAGGAACTATGGCTACACCTTC. Its protein product is CASSLELQGRNYGYTF.

V usage is TRBV30 and J usage is TRBJ2-3; D gene uncertain. Germline V gene data show CDR1 as GTSNPN and CDR2 as SVGIG (reference sequence). The CDR3 contains 13 residues. V lost 8 bases and J 6 bases, leaving 18 bases between the germline ends. The CDR3 is CAGVLIEWDTQYF. DNA for the CDR3: TGTGCCGGAGTCCTCATTGAGTGGGATACGCAGTATTTT.

The chain recombines TRBV6-5 with TRBJ1-2, with a weak D call TRBD1 (6 bases). Germline CDR1 reads MNHEY; CDR2 reads SVGAGI. The CDR3 covers 14 residues. Between the trimmed V and J ends, which lost 7 bases and 8 bases, there was a span of 20 bases. CDR3 coding DNA: TGTGCCAGCACCAAGGGGGAAGGCTCTGGGGGCTACACCTTC. It is translated as CASTKGEGSGGYTF.

The rearrangement uses TRBV4-1 and TRBJ2-7; the match to TRBD2 covers 15 bases. V dropped 3 bases and J dropped 2; count of bases not matched to a gene: 8. The germline CDR1 and CDR2 sequences are MGHRA and YSYEKL. There are 18 residues in the CDR3. The CDR3 region has the DNA TGCGCCAGCAGCCATCCGGGACTAGCGGGGGGCTCCACCTACGAGCAGTACTTC. Encoded protein: CASSHPGLAGGSTYEQYF.

This chain uses TRBV6-1 with TRBJ2-7, with 7 bases that match TRBD1. The ends lost 4 bases at V and 0 bases at J; junction bases unmatched: 6. The CDR3 length is 15 residues. Germline CDR1 and CDR2: MNHNS and SASEGT. Here the CDR3 DNA reads TGTGCCAGCAGTGCCTACAGGGGATCCTCCTACGAGCAGTACTTC. It specifies CASSAYRGSSYEQYF.

The rearrangement joins TRBV27 to TRBJ1-1; maybe TRBD1 (6 bases). CDR3 size: 18 residues. V was trimmed by 8 bases and J by 1 base, leaving 26 bases between them. Per the germline V gene, CDR1 is MNHEY and CDR2 is SMNVEV (reference sequence). The CDR3 region is CASGKEVRGDMRNTEAFF. The CDR3 bases are TGTGCCAGCGGGAAGGAAGTTAGGGGGGATATGAGGAACACTGAAGCTTTCTTT.

This clone showed up just a few times. The DNA of the CDR3 is TGTGCCAGCAGTGAAGGGGACAGGGTGGGCGAGCAGTACTTC. This translates into CASSEGDRVGEQYF. The rearrangement links TRBV6-1 to TRBJ2-7; the match to TRBD1 covers 9 bases. Germline V gene data show CDR1 as MNHNS and CDR2 as SASEGT. The CDR3 length is 14 residues. V shed 1 base, J shed 6 bases, and the junction held 4 bases outside the gene matches.

This clone was found once. The genes are TRBV6-1 and TRBJ2-7; 9 nucleotides match TRBD1. The trim removed 5 bases at V and 5 bases at J, leaving 7 bases unmatched. The germline CDR1 and CDR2 sequences are MNHNS and SASEGT. This CDR3 spans 14 amino acids. The CDR3 DNA reads TGTGCCAGCAGTAGCTCCGGGACAGGGAACGAGCAGTACTTC. Its protein is CASSSSGTGNEQYF.

A word on this clone: This CDR3 is also generated by other DNA sequences in the sample. V gene TRBV9 combines with J gene TRBJ2-2; maybe TRBD1 (5 bases). The V end lost 3 bases, the J end lost 8 bases, and 11 bases lay between the germline ends. Germline V gives CDR1 SGDLS, CDR2 YYNGEE. The CDR3 is 13 residues long. The CDR3 loop is CASSADSTGELFF. Written as DNA, the CDR3 is TGTGCCAGCAGCGCAGACAGCACTGGGGAGCTGTTTTTT.

This chain joins TRBV9 and TRBJ1-1; maybe TRBD1 (6 bases). Trimming left V 3 bases short and J 2 bases short, with 14 bases between. The CDR3 is 15 amino acids. CDR1 is SGDLS and CDR2 is YYNGEE in the germline V gene. This chain's CDR3 is CASSAHRDLNTEAFF. CDR3 DNA sequence: TGTGCCAGCAGCGCACACAGGGACCTTAACACTGAAGCTTTCTTT.

This clone was seen once. The chain recombines TRBV27 with TRBJ1-1; D unclear. The CDR3 totals 14 residues. From germline, CDR1 is MNHEY and CDR2 SMNVEV (reference sequence). Trimming pared 8 bases from V and 1 base from J, leaving 14 bases between. The CDR3 DNA follows: TGTGCCAGCGCGGCCGGGTCGGGGAACACTGAAGCTTTCTTT. Its translation is CASAAGSGNTEAFF.

This sequence joins TRBV6-5 and TRBJ1-3; D remains unclear. This CDR3 comprises 15 residues. V was clipped by 0 bases and J by 0 bases, with 6 bases between them. Per germline, CDR1 MNHEY and CDR2 SVGAGI. The CDR3 DNA follows: TGTGCCAGCAGTTACTCGGGCAGCTCTGGAAACACCATATATTTT. Amino acids: CASSYSGSSGNTIYF.

With respect to this clone: An end of the junction does not agree with germline; a read error may underlie this. This chain joins TRBV6-1 and TRBJ2-7; perhaps TRBD1 as D (5 bases). Looked up from germline, CDR1 is MNHNS and CDR2 is SASEGT. This CDR3 is built from 13 residues. The chain's CDR3 is CASSEETHSETGF. The DNA of the CDR3 is TGTGCCAGCAGTGAAGAGACTCATTCGGAAACAGGCTTC.